This is a list of T cell receptor beta chains from one sample in a study of cytomegalovirus exposure and HLA in healthy donors. The data were produced by immunoSEQ multiplex PCR, yet TCRdb's version contains in-frame clones alone and is incomplete. The sample records 140,000 to 150,000 clones, approximately 79% being singletons. The material sequenced was PBMCs. Source of these receptors: a woman in her 30s in good health and CMV-seronegative. Each CDR3 is given with its conserved first and last residue. Each record gives: D gene, J gene, V gene, clone size, CDR3 protein, CDR3 DNA. D genes are given only for firm matches. Clone size is not always given. Where it is, it says once, few, many or a class for expanded clones.

- | TRBJ2-6 | TRBV7-9 | - | CSSSQTESGANVLTF | TGTTCCAGCAGCCAAACAGAGTCTGGGGCCAACGTCCTGACTTTC
TRBD2 | TRBJ2-1 | TRBV5-4 | - | CASSLGVAGVPEQFF | TGTGCCAGCAGCTTGGGCGTAGCGGGAGTCCCTGAGCAGTTCTTC
- | TRBJ2-1 | TRBV5-4 | - | CASSPGGTTYNEQFF | TGTGCCAGCAGCCCCGGGGGGACAACCTACAATGAGCAGTTCTTC
TRBD2 | TRBJ2-1 | TRBV7-3 | few | CASNSGSINEQFF | TGTGCCAGCAACAGCGGGAGCATCAATGAGCAGTTCTTC
TRBD1 | TRBJ1-2 | TRBV30 | - | CARQGSYGYTF | TGTGCCCGACAGGGGTCCTATGGCTACACCTTC
TRBD1 | TRBJ2-7 | TRBV28 | once | CASSPQDRGGQYF | TGTGCCAGCAGTCCCCAGGACAGGGGAGGGCAGTACTTC
- | TRBJ1-1 | TRBV19 | - | CASCTRNTEAFF | TGTGCCAGCTGCACAAGGAACACTGAAGCTTTCTTT
TRBD1 | TRBJ2-7 | TRBV5-1 | - | CASSLEGWTGTYEQYF | TGCGCCAGCAGCTTGGAGGGGTGGACAGGGACGTACGAGCAGTACTTC
TRBD1 | TRBJ2-7 | TRBV9 | - | CASSVEDRGYEQYF | TGTGCCAGCAGCGTAGAGGACAGGGGCTACGAGCAGTACTTC
- | TRBJ1-6 | TRBV19 | - | CASSYTGTRDWGSPLHF | TGTGCCAGTAGTTACACCGGGACACGGGATTGGGGATCACCCCTCCACTTT
- | TRBJ1-2 | TRBV2 | - | CASSEVVANYGYTF | TGTGCCAGCAGTGAGGTAGTTGCTAACTATGGCTACACCTTC
- | TRBJ2-6 | TRBV7-5 | - | CVRSLGTGCPGANVLTF | TGTGTCAGAAGCTTGGGGACAGGATGCCCTGGGGCCAACGTCCTGACTTTC
- | TRBJ2-2 | TRBV11-2 | once | CASSPPDFSTGELFF | TGTGCCAGCAGCCCCCCGGACTTCTCCACCGGGGAGCTGTTTTTT
TRBD1 | TRBJ1-2 | TRBV11-2 | - | CASSRSTGWYGYTF | TGTGCCAGCAGCAGATCGACAGGGTGGTATGGCTACACCTTC
- | TRBJ1-2 | TRBV19 | - | CASSPRWTVDGGYTF | TGTGCCAGTAGTCCCCGGTGGACAGTGGATGGTGGCTACACCTTC
TRBD2 | TRBJ2-7 | TRBV30 | - | CAWCRGQAGALEQYF | TGTGCCTGGTGCAGAGGACAAGCGGGAGCCCTCGAGCAGTACTTC
TRBD1 | TRBJ2-7 | TRBV5-5 | - | CASSLGPDRAVTYEQYF | TGTGCCAGCAGCTTGGGACCGGACAGGGCCGTAACCTACGAGCAGTACTTC
- | TRBJ2-3 | TRBV28 | - | CASSLRAGSTDTQYF | TGTGCCAGCAGTTTACGAGCCGGGAGCACAGATACGCAGTATTTT
TRBD1 | TRBJ2-5 | TRBV19 | - | CASSTTPGQGRWETQYF | TGTGCCAGTAGTACTACACCGGGACAGGGGCGTTGGGAGACCCAGTACTTC
- | TRBJ2-7 | TRBV28 | - | CASMIPSTYEQYF | TGTGCCAGCATGATCCCGTCTACCTACGAGCAGTACTTC
- | TRBJ1-1 | TRBV18 | - | CASSRLGANTEAFF | TGTGCCAGCTCACGGCTTGGGGCGAACACTGAAGCTTTCTTT
TRBD1 | TRBJ1-1 | TRBV19 | - | CASSMQSTGDGAFF | TGTGCCAGTAGTATGCAATCAACAGGGGATGGAGCTTTCTTT
TRBD1 | TRBJ2-2 | TRBV5-6 | - | CASSPGTGGAGELFF | TGTGCCAGCAGCCCCGGGACAGGGGGTGCCGGGGAGCTGTTTTTT
TRBD1 | TRBJ1-2 | TRBV6-1 | - | CASSVPIGTGGGYGYTF | TGTGCCAGCAGTGTACCCATCGGGACAGGGGGCGGCTATGGCTACACCTTC
- | TRBJ2-7 | TRBV7-8 | few | CASSFRTREGGEQYF | TGTGCCAGCAGCTTCAGGACTAGGGAGGGGGGGGAGCAGTACTTC
- | TRBJ2-7 | TRBV28 | - | CASSDPRLSYEQYF | TGTGCCAGCAGCGACCCCAGGTTGAGCTACGAGCAGTACTTC
- | TRBJ1-2 | TRBV6-5 | few | CASSRGTTRDGYTF | TGTGCCAGCAGCCGCGGGACCACGAGGGATGGCTACACCTTC
- | TRBJ1-1 | TRBV29-1 | - | CSVQTYTEAFF | TGCAGCGTTCAAACTTACACTGAAGCTTTCTTT
- | TRBJ2-2 | TRBV5-1 | - | CASSSDSFLGELFF | TGCGCCAGCAGCTCGGACAGTTTCCTCGGGGAGCTGTTTTTT
- | TRBJ2-1 | TRBV7-9 | - | CASSLGGPLYNEQFF | TGTGCCAGCAGCCTCGGGGGACCTCTGTACAATGAGCAGTTCTTC
- | TRBJ1-5 | TRBV29-1 | - | CSVRTNSNQPQHF | TGCAGCGTCCGGACAAATAGCAATCAGCCCCAGCATTTT
- | TRBJ2-1 | TRBV5-1 | - | CASSSDSEQFF | TGCGCCAGCAGCTCGGACTCTGAGCAGTTCTTC
TRBD2 | TRBJ2-3 | TRBV10-3 | - | CAISENSGGSDTQYF | TGTGCCATCAGTGAAAATAGCGGGGGGTCAGATACGCAGTATTTT
TRBD1 | TRBJ2-7 | TRBV6-1 | - | CASTTDRELYEQYF | TGTGCCAGCACAACCGACAGGGAACTCTACGAGCAGTACTTC
- | TRBJ1-2 | TRBV19 | once | CASSRQVTSPYGYTF | TGTGCCAGTAGTAGACAGGTAACCTCGCCCTATGGCTACACCTTC
- | TRBJ1-4 | TRBV5-1 | - | CASSERYKQGLGEKLFF | TGCGCCAGCAGCGAAAGATACAAACAGGGACTAGGAGAAAAACTGTTTTTT
- | TRBJ2-7 | TRBV27 | - | CASSKAGTPSYEQYF | TGTGCCAGCAGCAAGGCCGGGACACCCTCCTACGAGCAGTACTTC
TRBD2 | TRBJ2-3 | TRBV18 | - | CASSPPSGSTDTQYF | TGTGCCAGCTCACCCCCTAGCGGTAGCACAGATACGCAGTATTTT
- | TRBJ2-3 | TRBV7-2 | - | CASSPRQADTDTQYF | TGTGCCAGCAGCCCGCGACAGGCGGACACAGATACGCAGTATTTT
TRBD1 | TRBJ2-1 | TRBV7-9 | - | CASSPPSDRGYNEQFF | TGTGCCAGCAGCCCCCCAAGCGACAGGGGCTACAATGAGCAGTTCTTC
- | TRBJ2-5 | TRBV7-3 | - | CASSSRGLGTQYF | TGTGCCAGCAGCTCTAGGGGGTTGGGGACCCAGTACTTC
TRBD2 | TRBJ2-7 | TRBV6-1 | - | CASSEARLAGVIQYF | TGTGCCAGCAGTGAAGCGCGGCTAGCGGGAGTCATACAGTACTTC